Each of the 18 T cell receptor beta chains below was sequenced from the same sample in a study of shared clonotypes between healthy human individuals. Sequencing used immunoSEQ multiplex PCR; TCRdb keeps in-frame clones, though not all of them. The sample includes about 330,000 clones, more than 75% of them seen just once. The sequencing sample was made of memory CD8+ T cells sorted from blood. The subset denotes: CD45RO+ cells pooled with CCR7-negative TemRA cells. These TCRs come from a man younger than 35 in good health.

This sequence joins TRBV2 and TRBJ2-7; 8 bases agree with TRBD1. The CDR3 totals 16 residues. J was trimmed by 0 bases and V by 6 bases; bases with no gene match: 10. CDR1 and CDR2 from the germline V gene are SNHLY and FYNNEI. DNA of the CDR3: TGTGCCAGCAGGGATAACAGGGGGACCGTCTCCTACGAGCAGTACTTC. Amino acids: CASRDNRGTVSYEQYF.

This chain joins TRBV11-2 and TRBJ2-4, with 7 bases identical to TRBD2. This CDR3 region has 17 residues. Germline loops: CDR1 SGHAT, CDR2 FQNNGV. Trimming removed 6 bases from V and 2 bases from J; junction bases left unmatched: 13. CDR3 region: CASSYGGLAASKNIQYF. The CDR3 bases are TGTGCCAGCAGTTACGGCGGCCTAGCGGCCTCCAAAAACATTCAGTACTTC. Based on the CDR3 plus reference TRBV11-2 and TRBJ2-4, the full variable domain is EAGVAQSPRYKIIEKRQSVAFWCNPISGHATLYWYQQILGQGPKLLIQFQNNGVVDDSQLPKDRFSAERLKGVDSTLKIQPAKLEDSAVYLCASSYGGLAASKNIQYFGAGTRLSVL.

This CDR3 is CASSLGYLAYEQYF. In DNA form, the CDR3 reads TGTGCCAGCAGCTTAGGGTACTTGGCCTACGAGCAGTACTTC. V and J are TRBV7-2 and TRBJ2-7; D is uncertain. The CDR3 totals 14 residues. The germline V and J ends were trimmed by 1 base and 2 bases, with 9 bases remaining between them. From germline, CDR1 is SGHTA and CDR2 FQGNSA. Drawing the rest from reference TRBV7-2 and TRBJ2-7, the complete variable domain is GAGVSQSPSNKVTEKGKDVELRCDPISGHTALYWYRQSLGQGLEFLIYFQGNSAPDKSGLPSDRFSAERTGGSVSTLTIQRTQQEDSAVYLCASSLGYLAYEQYFGPGTRLTVT.

CDR3 sequence (DNA): TGTGCCAGCAGCATAGGACTAGCGGGAGTATACTCCTACGAGCAGTACTTC. Its translation is CASSIGLAGVYSYEQYF. This chain connects TRBV7-8 to TRBJ2-7, with TRBD2 matching 13 bases. Unmatched junction bases numbered 7, after V lost 5 bases and J lost 0 bases. Germline V CDR1 and CDR2: SGHVS, FQNEAQ. The CDR3 has 17 amino acids.

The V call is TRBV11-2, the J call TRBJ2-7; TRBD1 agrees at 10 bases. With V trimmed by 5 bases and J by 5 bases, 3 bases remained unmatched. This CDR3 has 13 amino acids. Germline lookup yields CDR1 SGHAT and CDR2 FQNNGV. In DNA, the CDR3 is TGTGCCAGCAGCGCAGGGACAGGGGACGAGCAGTACTTC. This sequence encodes CASSAGTGDEQYF.

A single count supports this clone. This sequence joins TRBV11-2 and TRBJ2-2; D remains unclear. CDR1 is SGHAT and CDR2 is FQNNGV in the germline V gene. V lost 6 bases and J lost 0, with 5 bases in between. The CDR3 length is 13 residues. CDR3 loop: CASSYTNTGELFF. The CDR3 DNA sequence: TGTGCCAGCAGTTACACGAACACCGGGGAGCTGTTTTTT. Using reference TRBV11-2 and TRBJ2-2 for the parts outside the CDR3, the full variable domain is EAGVAQSPRYKIIEKRQSVAFWCNPISGHATLYWYQQILGQGPKLLIQFQNNGVVDDSQLPKDRFSAERLKGVDSTLKIQPAKLEDSAVYLCASSYTNTGELFFGEGSRLTVL.

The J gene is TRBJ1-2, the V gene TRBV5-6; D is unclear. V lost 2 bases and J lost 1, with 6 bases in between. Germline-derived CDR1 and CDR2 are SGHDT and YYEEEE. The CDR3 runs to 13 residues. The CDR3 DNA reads TGTGCCAGCAGCTTTGTAAATAACTATGGCTACACCTTC. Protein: CASSFVNNYGYTF.

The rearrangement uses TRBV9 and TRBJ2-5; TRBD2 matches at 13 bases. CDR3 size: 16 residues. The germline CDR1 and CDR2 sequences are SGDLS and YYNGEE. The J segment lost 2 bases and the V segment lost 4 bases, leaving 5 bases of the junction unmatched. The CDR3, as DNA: TGTGCCAGCAGCCCGGGGACTAGCGGGACTCAAGAGACCCAGTACTTC. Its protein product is CASSPGTSGTQETQYF.

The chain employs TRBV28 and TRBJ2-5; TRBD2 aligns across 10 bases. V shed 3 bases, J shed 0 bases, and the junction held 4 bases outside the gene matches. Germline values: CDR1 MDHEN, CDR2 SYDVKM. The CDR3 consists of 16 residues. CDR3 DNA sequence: TGTGCCAGCAGTTTTCAGCGGGGGGGGTACCAAGAGACCCAGTACTTC. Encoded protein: CASSFQRGGYQETQYF.

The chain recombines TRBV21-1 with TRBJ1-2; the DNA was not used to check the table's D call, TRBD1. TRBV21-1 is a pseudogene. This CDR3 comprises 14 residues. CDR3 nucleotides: TGTGCCAGCAGCACCCGGGACAGGAGTTATGGCTACACCTTC. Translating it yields CASSTRDRSYGYTF.

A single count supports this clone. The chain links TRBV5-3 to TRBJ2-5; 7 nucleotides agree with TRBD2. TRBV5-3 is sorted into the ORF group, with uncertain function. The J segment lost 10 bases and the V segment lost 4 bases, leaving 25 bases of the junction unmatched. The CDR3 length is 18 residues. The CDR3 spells CARSVGRGVLPTSGSQYF. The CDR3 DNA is TGTGCCAGAAGCGTTGGCCGGGGGGTCCTGCCCACAAGCGGAAGCCAGTACTTC.

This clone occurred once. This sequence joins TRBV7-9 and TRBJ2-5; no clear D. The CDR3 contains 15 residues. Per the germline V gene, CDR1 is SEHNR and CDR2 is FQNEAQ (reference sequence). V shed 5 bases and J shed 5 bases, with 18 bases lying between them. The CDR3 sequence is CASSKLSPTPETQYF. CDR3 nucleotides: TGTGCCAGCAGCAAACTGTCCCCTACGCCGGAGACCCAGTACTTC. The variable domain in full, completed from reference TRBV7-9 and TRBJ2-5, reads DTGVSQNPRHKITKRGQNVTFRCDPISEHNRLYWYRQTLGQGPEFLTYFQNEAQLEKSRLLSDRFSAERPKGSFSTLEIQRTEQGDSAMYLCASSKLSPTPETQYFGPGTRLLVL.

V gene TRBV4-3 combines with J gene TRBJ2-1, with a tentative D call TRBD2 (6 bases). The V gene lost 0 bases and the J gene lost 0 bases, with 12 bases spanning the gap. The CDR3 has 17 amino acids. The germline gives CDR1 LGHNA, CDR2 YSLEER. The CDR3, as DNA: TGCGCCAGCAGCCAAGATTCCAGCGGGTTCTCCTACAATGAGCAGTTCTTC. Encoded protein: CASSQDSSGFSYNEQFF.

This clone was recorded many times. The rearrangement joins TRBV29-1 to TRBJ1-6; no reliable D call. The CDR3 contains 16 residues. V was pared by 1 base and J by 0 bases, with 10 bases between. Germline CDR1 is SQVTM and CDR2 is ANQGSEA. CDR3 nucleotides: TGCAGCGTTGAAGTTCGGGAGAGCTCCTATAATTCACCCCTCCACTTT. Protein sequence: CSVEVRESSYNSPLHF.

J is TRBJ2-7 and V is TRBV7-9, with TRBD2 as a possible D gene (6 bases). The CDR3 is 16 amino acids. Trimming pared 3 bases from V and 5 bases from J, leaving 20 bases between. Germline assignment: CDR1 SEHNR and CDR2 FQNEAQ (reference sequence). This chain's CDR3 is CASSFSRRGGTDEQYF. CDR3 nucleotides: TGTGCCAGCAGCTTCTCCAGGAGGGGAGGTACAGACGAGCAGTACTTC. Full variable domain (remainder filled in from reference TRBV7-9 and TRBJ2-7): DTGVSQNPRHKITKRGQNVTFRCDPISEHNRLYWYRQTLGQGPEFLTYFQNEAQLEKSRLLSDRFSAERPKGSFSTLEIQRTEQGDSAMYLCASSFSRRGGTDEQYFGPGTRLTVT.

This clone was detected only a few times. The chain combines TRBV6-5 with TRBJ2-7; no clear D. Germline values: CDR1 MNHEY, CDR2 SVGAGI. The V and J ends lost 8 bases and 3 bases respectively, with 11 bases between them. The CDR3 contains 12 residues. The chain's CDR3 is CASGQARYEQYF. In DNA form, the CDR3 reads TGTGCCAGCGGGCAGGCACGCTACGAGCAGTACTTC.

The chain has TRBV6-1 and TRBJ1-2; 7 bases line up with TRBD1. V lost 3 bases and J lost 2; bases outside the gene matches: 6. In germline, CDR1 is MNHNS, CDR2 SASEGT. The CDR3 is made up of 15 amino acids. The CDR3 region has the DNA TGTGCCAGCAGTGATATTGACAGGGTAAACTATGGCTACACCTTC. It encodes CASSDIDRVNYGYTF.

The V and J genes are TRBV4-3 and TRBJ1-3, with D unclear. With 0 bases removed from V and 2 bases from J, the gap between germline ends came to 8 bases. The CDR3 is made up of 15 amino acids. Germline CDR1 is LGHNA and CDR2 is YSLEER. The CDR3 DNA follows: TGCGCCAGCAGCCAAGACGCGGAGCCTGGAAACACCATATATTTT. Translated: CASSQDAEPGNTIYF.